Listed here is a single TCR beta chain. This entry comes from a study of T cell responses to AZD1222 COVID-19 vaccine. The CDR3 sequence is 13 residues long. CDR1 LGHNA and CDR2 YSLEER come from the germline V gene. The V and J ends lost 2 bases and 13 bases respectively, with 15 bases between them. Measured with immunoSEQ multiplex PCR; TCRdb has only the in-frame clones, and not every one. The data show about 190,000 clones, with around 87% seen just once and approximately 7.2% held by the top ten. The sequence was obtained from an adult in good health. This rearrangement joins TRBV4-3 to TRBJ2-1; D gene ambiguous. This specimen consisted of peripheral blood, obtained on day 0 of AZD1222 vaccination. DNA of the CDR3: TGCGCCAGCAGCCAAACGATCCGGAGAGCCCAGTTCTTC. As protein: CASSQTIRRAQFF.